This is a list of T cell receptor beta chains from one sample in a study of T cell changes during pregnancy in multiple sclerosis. TCRdb keeps only in-frame clones here, not all; method: immunoSEQ multiplex PCR. The sample yields tens of thousands of clones, 90% seen once. The sequencing used peripheral blood, collected after pregnancy. These receptors were collected from a female donor in good health, enrolled as a control in a pregnancy study. Each CDR3 is given with its conserved first and last residue. The D gene is left open where the match is weak. The size of a clone is reported for some rows only, either as once, few or many, or as a class for expanded clones.

clone_size: once
j_call: TRBJ2-3
v_call: TRBV5-8
d_call: -
cdr3_length: 14
cdr3_aa: CASSGRGNSDTQYF
cdr3_nt: TGTGCCAGCAGCGGCAGGGGAAATTCAGATACGCAGTATTTT

clone_size: once
j_call: TRBJ1-2
v_call: TRBV4-1
d_call: -
cdr3_length: 15
cdr3_aa: CASSQGDPVSYGYTF
cdr3_nt: TGCGCCAGCAGCCAAGGTGATCCGGTGAGCTATGGCTACACCTTC

clone_size: once
j_call: TRBJ2-7
v_call: TRBV11-2
d_call: -
cdr3_length: 13
cdr3_aa: CASSLGRAYEQYF
cdr3_nt: TGTGCCAGCAGCTTAGGCCGCGCCTACGAGCAGTACTTC

clone_size: -
j_call: TRBJ1-6
v_call: TRBV4-1
d_call: -
cdr3_length: 14
cdr3_aa: CASSHPGNNSPLHF
cdr3_nt: TGCGCCAGCAGCCACCCAGGGAACAATTCACCCCTCCACTTT

clone_size: -
j_call: TRBJ1-5
v_call: TRBV7-6
d_call: TRBD1
cdr3_length: 15
cdr3_aa: CASSRAPGTDQPQHF
cdr3_nt: TGTGCCAGCAGCCGTGCCCCCGGGACAGATCAGCCCCAGCATTTT

clone_size: few
j_call: TRBJ1-6
v_call: TRBV19
d_call: TRBD1
cdr3_length: 14
cdr3_aa: CASSPGQGSSPLHF
cdr3_nt: TGTGCCAGTAGTCCCGGACAGGGATCTTCACCCCTCCACTTT

clone_size: -
j_call: TRBJ2-1
v_call: TRBV9
d_call: TRBD2
cdr3_length: 17
cdr3_aa: CASSVGLLAGADNEQFF
cdr3_nt: TGTGCCAGCAGCGTGGGCCTTCTAGCGGGGGCCGACAATGAGCAGTTCTTC

clone_size: -
j_call: TRBJ2-1
v_call: TRBV5-4
d_call: TRBD2
cdr3_length: 16
cdr3_aa: CASSPRGGLTINEQFF
cdr3_nt: TGTGCCAGCAGCCCCCGGGGGGGACTAACTATCAATGAGCAGTTCTTC

clone_size: -
j_call: TRBJ1-4
v_call: TRBV11-3
d_call: TRBD1
cdr3_length: 18
cdr3_aa: CASRHKGLGQGAREKLFF
cdr3_nt: TGTGCCAGCAGGCATAAAGGGCTGGGACAGGGGGCGAGGGAAAAACTGTTTTTT

clone_size: -
j_call: TRBJ2-1
v_call: TRBV6-4
d_call: TRBD2
cdr3_length: 15
cdr3_aa: CASSPGTSGYNEQFF
cdr3_nt: TGTGCCAGCAGTCCCGGGACTAGCGGATACAATGAGCAGTTCTTC

clone_size: -
j_call: TRBJ2-1
v_call: TRBV7-2
d_call: -
cdr3_length: 14
cdr3_aa: CASSPSTIYNEQFF
cdr3_nt: TGTGCCAGCAGTCCCTCTACCATATACAATGAGCAGTTCTTC

clone_size: -
j_call: TRBJ2-7
v_call: TRBV30
d_call: TRBD1
cdr3_length: 13
cdr3_aa: CASRQGKGYEQYF
cdr3_nt: TGTGCCAGTAGACAGGGGAAAGGTTACGAGCAGTACTTC

clone_size: -
j_call: TRBJ2-7
v_call: TRBV19
d_call: TRBD1
cdr3_length: 19
cdr3_aa: CASSITTAGQGARRYEQYF
cdr3_nt: TGTGCCAGTAGTATAACGACGGCGGGACAGGGGGCGCGTCGCTACGAGCAGTACTTC

clone_size: -
j_call: TRBJ1-4
v_call: TRBV10-2
d_call: -
cdr3_length: 13
cdr3_aa: CASSESYYEKLFF
cdr3_nt: TGCGCCAGCAGTGAGTCGTATTATGAAAAACTGTTTTTT

clone_size: -
j_call: TRBJ2-7
v_call: TRBV11-3
d_call: -
cdr3_length: 14
cdr3_aa: CASSLGAGLGEQYF
cdr3_nt: TGTGCCAGCAGCTTAGGGGCAGGGCTAGGCGAGCAGTACTTC

clone_size: -
j_call: TRBJ2-7
v_call: TRBV27
d_call: TRBD2
cdr3_length: 18
cdr3_aa: CASNKDPGLAGDLGEQYF
cdr3_nt: TGTGCCAGCAACAAAGACCCGGGACTAGCGGGGGACCTGGGCGAGCAGTACTTC

clone_size: -
j_call: TRBJ1-5
v_call: TRBV6-1
d_call: -
cdr3_length: 16
cdr3_aa: CASSDRAKGSNQPQHF
cdr3_nt: TGTGCCAGCAGTGACAGGGCGAAGGGGAGCAATCAGCCCCAGCATTTT

clone_size: once
j_call: TRBJ2-7
v_call: TRBV7-9
d_call: -
cdr3_length: 16
cdr3_aa: CASSASEGPGVYEQYF
cdr3_nt: TGTGCCAGCAGCGCTTCGGAGGGCCCCGGAGTGTACGAGCAGTACTTC

clone_size: -
j_call: TRBJ2-7
v_call: TRBV9
d_call: TRBD2
cdr3_length: 16
cdr3_aa: CASSVAPGGAGDEQYF
cdr3_nt: TGTGCCAGCAGCGTAGCCCCGGGGGGGGCGGGAGACGAGCAGTACTTC

clone_size: -
j_call: TRBJ1-4
v_call: TRBV4-2
d_call: TRBD1
cdr3_length: 16
cdr3_aa: CASSQGGQGANEKLFF
cdr3_nt: TGTGCCAGCAGCCAAGGGGGACAGGGGGCTAATGAAAAACTGTTTTTT

clone_size: -
j_call: TRBJ2-5
v_call: TRBV9
d_call: -
cdr3_length: 14
cdr3_aa: CASSVSVAQETQYF
cdr3_nt: TGTGCCAGCAGCGTTTCGGTAGCACAAGAGACCCAGTACTTC

clone_size: -
j_call: TRBJ2-1
v_call: TRBV18
d_call: TRBD2
cdr3_length: 16
cdr3_aa: CASSPTSGGTANEQFF
cdr3_nt: TGTGCCAGCTCACCAACTAGCGGGGGTACCGCCAATGAGCAGTTCTTC

clone_size: -
j_call: TRBJ2-2
v_call: TRBV9
d_call: TRBD2
cdr3_length: 16
cdr3_aa: CASSQGLAGGAGELFF
cdr3_nt: TGTGCCAGCAGCCAAGGACTAGCGGGAGGGGCCGGGGAGCTGTTTTTT

clone_size: -
j_call: TRBJ1-1
v_call: TRBV4-3
d_call: -
cdr3_length: 13
cdr3_aa: CASSQGRGEVAFF
cdr3_nt: TGCGCCAGCAGCCAGGGGCGCGGGGAGGTAGCTTTCTTT

clone_size: -
j_call: TRBJ2-7
v_call: TRBV30
d_call: -
cdr3_length: 13
cdr3_aa: CAWRGRDGYEQYF
cdr3_nt: TGTGCCTGGAGGGGGCGGGACGGCTACGAGCAGTACTTC

clone_size: -
j_call: TRBJ2-7
v_call: TRBV7-9
d_call: TRBD2
cdr3_length: 14
cdr3_aa: CASSQDNGSGGQYF
cdr3_nt: TGTGCCAGCAGCCAAGACAATGGCTCGGGGGGGCAGTACTTC

clone_size: -
j_call: TRBJ2-7
v_call: TRBV5-1
d_call: -
cdr3_length: 16
cdr3_aa: CASSVYSGIEGYEQYF
cdr3_nt: TGCGCCAGCAGCGTATACTCCGGGATCGAGGGCTACGAGCAGTACTTC

clone_size: -
j_call: TRBJ2-2
v_call: TRBV10-3
d_call: TRBD2
cdr3_length: 17
cdr3_aa: CAISQGVAGTNTGELFF
cdr3_nt: TGTGCCATCAGTCAAGGGGTAGCGGGCACGAACACCGGGGAGCTGTTTTTT

clone_size: -
j_call: TRBJ2-2
v_call: TRBV25-1
d_call: -
cdr3_length: 15
cdr3_aa: CASREGGTDTGELFF
cdr3_nt: TGTGCCAGCAGAGAGGGCGGGACAGACACCGGGGAGCTGTTTTTT

clone_size: -
j_call: TRBJ2-6
v_call: TRBV10-3
d_call: -
cdr3_length: 19
cdr3_aa: CAISFPSELMISGANVLTF
cdr3_nt: TGTGCCATCAGCTTTCCTAGCGAACTAATGATCTCTGGGGCCAACGTCCTGACTTTC

clone_size: -
j_call: TRBJ1-6
v_call: TRBV6-4
d_call: -
cdr3_length: 16
cdr3_aa: CASSEGGYRHNSPLHF
cdr3_nt: TGTGCCAGCAGTGAGGGGGGTTACCGACATAATTCACCCCTCCACTTT

clone_size: once
j_call: TRBJ1-4
v_call: TRBV5-4
d_call: -
cdr3_length: 16
cdr3_aa: CASAPRPGGDNEKLFF
cdr3_nt: TGTGCCAGCGCCCCCCGCCCCGGGGGGGATAATGAAAAACTGTTTTTT

clone_size: -
j_call: TRBJ1-1
v_call: TRBV7-9
d_call: TRBD1
cdr3_length: 15
cdr3_aa: CASSSGGTGNDEAFF
cdr3_nt: TGTGCCAGCAGCTCCGGGGGGACAGGGAATGATGAAGCTTTCTTT

clone_size: -
j_call: TRBJ1-1
v_call: TRBV7-9
d_call: TRBD1
cdr3_length: 13
cdr3_aa: CASSSQQGTEAFF
cdr3_nt: TGTGCCAGCAGCTCGCAACAGGGGACTGAAGCTTTCTTT

clone_size: -
j_call: TRBJ2-7
v_call: TRBV27
d_call: TRBD1
cdr3_length: 14
cdr3_aa: CASSPDRGSYEQYF
cdr3_nt: TGTGCCAGCAGTCCCGACAGGGGATCCTACGAGCAGTACTTC

clone_size: -
j_call: TRBJ1-1
v_call: TRBV5-6
d_call: -
cdr3_length: 14
cdr3_aa: CASSLAQGSGEAFF
cdr3_nt: TGTGCCAGCAGCTTGGCCCAGGGGTCGGGTGAAGCTTTCTTT

clone_size: -
j_call: TRBJ1-1
v_call: TRBV6-1
d_call: -
cdr3_length: 12
cdr3_aa: CASSEKRQDAFF
cdr3_nt: TGTGCCAGCAGTGAAAAGCGACAGGACGCTTTCTTT

clone_size: -
j_call: TRBJ2-5
v_call: TRBV2
d_call: TRBD1
cdr3_length: 16
cdr3_aa: CASSEAPIGGRETQYF
cdr3_nt: TGTGCCAGCAGTGAAGCTCCGATAGGGGGCAGGGAGACCCAGTACTTC

clone_size: -
j_call: TRBJ1-6
v_call: TRBV5-6
d_call: TRBD1
cdr3_length: 15
cdr3_aa: CASSLLQGGNSPLHF
cdr3_nt: TGTGCCAGCAGCTTGCTGCAGGGGGGTAACTCACCCCTCCACTTT

clone_size: -
j_call: TRBJ2-7
v_call: TRBV5-6
d_call: -
cdr3_length: 14
cdr3_aa: CASSYSDISYEQYF
cdr3_nt: TGTGCCAGCAGCTACTCGGACATCTCCTACGAGCAGTACTTC

clone_size: -
j_call: TRBJ1-2
v_call: TRBV18
d_call: TRBD1
cdr3_length: 13
cdr3_aa: CASSQGQNYGYTF
cdr3_nt: TGTGCCAGCTCACAGGGACAGAACTATGGCTACACCTTC

clone_size: -
j_call: TRBJ1-6
v_call: TRBV27
d_call: -
cdr3_length: 15
cdr3_aa: CASSFLSGYNSPLHF
cdr3_nt: TGTGCCAGCAGTTTCTTATCAGGGTATAATTCACCCCTCCACTTT

clone_size: -
j_call: TRBJ2-1
v_call: TRBV9
d_call: TRBD2
cdr3_length: 15
cdr3_aa: CASSQRGLSYNEQFF
cdr3_nt: TGTGCCAGCAGCCAGCGGGGCCTCTCCTACAATGAGCAGTTCTTC

clone_size: few
j_call: TRBJ2-7
v_call: TRBV11-3
d_call: -
cdr3_length: 13
cdr3_aa: CASSSPPEGEQYF
cdr3_nt: TGTGCCAGCAGCTCGCCCCCCGAGGGAGAGCAGTACTTC

clone_size: -
j_call: TRBJ1-1
v_call: TRBV28
d_call: -
cdr3_length: 12
cdr3_aa: CASSARGTEAFF
cdr3_nt: TGTGCCAGCAGTGCCCGAGGAACTGAAGCTTTCTTT

clone_size: -
j_call: TRBJ2-2
v_call: TRBV7-7
d_call: -
cdr3_length: 13
cdr3_aa: CATSGANTGELFF
cdr3_nt: TGTGCCACGTCGGGGGCGAACACCGGGGAGCTGTTTTTT

clone_size: once
j_call: TRBJ1-1
v_call: TRBV7-6
d_call: -
cdr3_length: 16
cdr3_aa: CASSLRLGTPNTEAFF
cdr3_nt: TGTGCCAGCAGCTTAAGGCTCGGGACACCGAACACTGAAGCTTTCTTT

clone_size: -
j_call: TRBJ2-1
v_call: TRBV5-6
d_call: -
cdr3_length: 16
cdr3_aa: CASSLQVGTPYNEQFF
cdr3_nt: TGTGCCAGCAGCTTGCAGGTGGGGACTCCCTACAATGAGCAGTTCTTC

clone_size: -
j_call: TRBJ1-4
v_call: TRBV4-3
d_call: -
cdr3_length: 14
cdr3_aa: CASSQGPGGEKLFF
cdr3_nt: TGCGCCAGCAGCCAAGGTCCCGGCGGTGAAAAACTGTTTTTT

clone_size: once
j_call: TRBJ1-1
v_call: TRBV5-1
d_call: TRBD1
cdr3_length: 17
cdr3_aa: CASSIYRGRAMDTEAFF
cdr3_nt: TGCGCCAGCAGCATCTACAGGGGGCGCGCGATGGACACTGAAGCTTTCTTT

clone_size: -
j_call: TRBJ1-3
v_call: TRBV10-3
d_call: -
cdr3_length: 16
cdr3_aa: CAISDSQGTQGNTIYF
cdr3_nt: TGTGCCATCAGCGATTCACAGGGTACGCAGGGAAACACCATATATTTT

clone_size: -
j_call: TRBJ2-7
v_call: TRBV7-2
d_call: -
cdr3_length: 16
cdr3_aa: CASSLAQGHRTYEQYF
cdr3_nt: TGTGCCAGCAGCTTAGCACAGGGACATAGAACCTACGAGCAGTACTTC

clone_size: -
j_call: TRBJ2-7
v_call: TRBV5-5
d_call: TRBD2
cdr3_length: 17
cdr3_aa: CASSPIRLAGESYEQYF
cdr3_nt: TGTGCCAGCAGCCCTATTCGACTAGCGGGGGAATCCTACGAGCAGTACTTC

clone_size: few
j_call: TRBJ2-5
v_call: TRBV7-8
d_call: -
cdr3_length: 14
cdr3_aa: CASSPRRLEETQYF
cdr3_nt: TGTGCCAGCAGCCCCCGGAGACTAGAAGAGACCCAGTACTTC

clone_size: -
j_call: TRBJ2-7
v_call: TRBV5-3
d_call: TRBD2
cdr3_length: 17
cdr3_aa: CARSLATSGDLSYEQYF
cdr3_nt: TGTGCCAGAAGCTTGGCGACTAGCGGGGACCTCTCCTACGAGCAGTACTTC